The 6 T cell receptor beta chains below were found in one sample sequenced in a study of blood T cell repertoires in COVID-19. Generated by immunoSEQ multiplex PCR, the TCRdb table keeps only in-frame clones and is missing some. The sample lists approximately 500,000 clones, roughly 91% seen once, with 7.5% to 9.5% in the top ten. Sequenced input: peripheral blood. The receptor set was obtained from a woman aged 50 to 60 with COVID-19, enrolled during active disease.

This clone has more than one count but fewer than ten. The chain recombines TRBV2 with TRBJ1-1; tentatively, D is TRBD1 (5 bases). The V gene's germline CDR1 is SNHLY and CDR2 FYNNEI. The length of the CDR3 is 13 residues. V lost 3 bases and J 2 bases, leaving 7 bases between the germline ends. CDR3 sequence: CASSDDSNTEAFF. In nucleotides, the CDR3 is TGTGCCAGCAGTGACGACAGCAACACTGAAGCTTTCTTT.

V usage is TRBV19 and J usage is TRBJ1-6; a weak D match, TRBD1 (5 bases). Germline values: CDR1 LNHDA, CDR2 SQIVND (reference sequence). Trimming removed 8 bases at V and 7 bases at J, with 12 bases between. The length of the CDR3 is 13 residues. The CDR3 DNA sequence: TGTGCCAGTCGCGTACAGGCGAATTCACCCCTCCACTTT. It is translated as CASRVQANSPLHF. The full variable domain, with the rest looked up from reference TRBV19 and TRBJ1-6, is DGGITQSPKYLFRKEGQNVTLSCEQNLNHDAMYWYRQDPGQGLRLIYYSQIVNDFQKGDIAEGYSVSREKKESFPLTVTSAQKNPTAFYLCASRVQANSPLHFGNGTRLTVT.

The chain employs TRBV14 and TRBJ1-1, with D uncertain. This CDR3 contains 14 residues. V shed 3 bases and J shed 8 bases, with 16 bases lying between them. CDR1 is SGHDN, CDR2 FVKESK, per germline. The CDR3 reads CASSHLAYGREAFF. CDR3 DNA: TGTGCCAGCAGCCACCTTGCTTACGGGAGGGAAGCTTTCTTT.

The V call is TRBV30, the J call TRBJ2-2, with 14 bases that match TRBD2. The length of the CDR3 is 17 residues. Germline lookup yields CDR1 GTSNPN and CDR2 SVGIG (reference sequence). Trimming removed 5 bases from V and 0 bases from J; junction bases left unmatched: 5. The CDR3 bases are TGTGCCTGGGGGGGACTAGCGGGGGCCTCGAACACCGGGGAGCTGTTTTTT. Residues: CAWGGLAGASNTGELFF. Using reference TRBV30 and TRBJ2-2 for the parts outside the CDR3, the full variable domain is SQTIHQWPATLVQPVGSPLSLECTVEGTSNPNLYWYRQAAGRGLQLLFYSVGIGQISSEVPQNLSASRPQDRQFILSSKKLLLSDSGFYLCAWGGLAGASNTGELFFGEGSRLTVL.

This chain links TRBV30 with TRBJ2-1; D may be TRBD1 (6 bases). The V gene's germline CDR1 is GTSNPN and CDR2 SVGIG (reference sequence). There are 13 residues in the CDR3. Between the trimmed V and J ends, which lost 0 bases and 6 bases, there was a span of 9 bases. CDR3 sequence reads: CAWSVRTANEQFF. CDR3 in DNA: TGTGCCTGGAGTGTCCGGACAGCCAATGAGCAGTTCTTC.

The DNA for the CDR3 is TGTGCCAGTTCTCTTCCGTCCAGGGTACCCTATGGCTACACCTTC. Its translation is CASSLPSRVPYGYTF. The chain carries TRBV19 and TRBJ1-2; possibly TRBD1 for D (5 bases). Trimming shortened V by 8 bases and J by 4 bases, and 20 bases separated the two germline ends. CDR3 length: 15 amino acids. Germline V gene data show CDR1 as LNHDA and CDR2 as SQIVND (reference sequence). Based on the CDR3 plus reference TRBV19 and TRBJ1-2, the full variable domain is DGGITQSPKYLFRKEGQNVTLSCEQNLNHDAMYWYRQDPGQGLRLIYYSQIVNDFQKGDIAEGYSVSREKKESFPLTVTSAQKNPTAFYLCASSLPSRVPYGYTFGSGTRLTVV.